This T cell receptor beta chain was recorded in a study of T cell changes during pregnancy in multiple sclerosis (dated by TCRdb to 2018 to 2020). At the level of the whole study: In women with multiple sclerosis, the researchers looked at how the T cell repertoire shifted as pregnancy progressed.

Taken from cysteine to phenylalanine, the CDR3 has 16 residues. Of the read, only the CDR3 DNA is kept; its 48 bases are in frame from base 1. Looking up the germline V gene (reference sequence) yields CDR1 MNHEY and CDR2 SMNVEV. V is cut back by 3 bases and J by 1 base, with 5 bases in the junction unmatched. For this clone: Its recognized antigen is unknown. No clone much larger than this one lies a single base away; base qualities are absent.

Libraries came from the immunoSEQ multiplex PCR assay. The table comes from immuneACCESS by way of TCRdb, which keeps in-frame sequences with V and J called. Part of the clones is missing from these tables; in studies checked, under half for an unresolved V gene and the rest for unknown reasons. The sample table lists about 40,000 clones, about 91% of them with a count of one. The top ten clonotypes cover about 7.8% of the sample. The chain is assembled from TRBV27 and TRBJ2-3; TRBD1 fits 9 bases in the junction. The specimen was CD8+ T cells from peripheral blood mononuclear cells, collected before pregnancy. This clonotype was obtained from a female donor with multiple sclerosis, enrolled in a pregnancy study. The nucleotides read TGTGCCAGCAGTTTGGAGGGGGACAGGGGCACAGATACGCAGTATTTT. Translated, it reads CASSLEGDRGTDTQYF.